This TCR beta chain was identified during a study of blood T cell repertoires in COVID-19. Overall study: Collection of acute and convalescent COVID-19 samples took place in the United States, Italy and Spain. PBMCs, B-cell-depleted T cells, or T cells were the source of the cDNA or gDNA that made up the material.

V shed 6 bases and J 6 bases; nucleotides not matched to a gene: 7. In germline, CDR1 is SGHVS, CDR2 FQNEAQ. This CDR3 is built from 15 residues. In the authors' workflow: Amplifying reference gene primers gave estimates of nucleated cell counts. The protocol was immunoSEQ multiplex PCR, while the TCRdb copy is restricted to in-frame clones and leaves out a portion. That table furnishes V, J and clone size, whereas the DNA furnished D and trimming. The sample has approximately 210,000 clones, 86% seen once. Only a few counts were recorded for this clone. The sequence came from a woman in her seventies with acute or convalescent COVID-19. The sequenced sample was peripheral blood. The rearrangement links TRBV7-8 to TRBJ1-6; TRBD1 aligns across 8 bases. The CDR3 sequence: CASSSDRGRNSPLHF. DNA of the CDR3: TGTGCCAGCAGTTCCGACAGGGGCCGTAATTCACCCCTCCACTTT.